This T cell receptor (beta chain) was found in a study of cytomegalovirus exposure and HLA in healthy donors. General observations from the study: The study labeled around 160 TCR beta chains cytomegalovirus-associated. Among TCR sequences, most were rare, though some public TCRs appeared in many donors.

With regard to this clone: Its matching antigen is unknown.

The PCR employed 60 Vbeta primers together with 13 Jbeta primers. As processed by the authors: Per a later analysis, the number of unique TCR beta chains was about 80 million, of which around 9.9 million were shared. Here immunoSEQ multiplex PCR was the method, and the copy in TCRdb shows in-frame clones only, minus some. V, J and clone size are taken as reported in that table, and D and trimming were inferred from the DNA itself. The sample shows around 110,000 clones, roughly 69% of them seen only once. The specimen sequenced was PBMCs. The receptor was derived from a woman aged 40 to 49 in good health and CMV-seropositive.

The CDR3 here is CARGGLETQYF. The CDR3 DNA is TGTGCCCGGGGGGGGCTCGAGACCCAGTACTTC. The gene calls are TRBV30 and TRBJ2-5; 8 nucleotides match TRBD2. J was trimmed by 5 bases and V by 8 bases; bases with no gene match: 4. Germline CDR1 and CDR2: GTSNPN and SVGIG (reference sequence). The CDR3 length is 11 residues.